Listed here are 20 T cell receptor beta chains from one sample, sequenced in a study. TCRdb recomputed calls from the RT-PCR reads with MiXCR, one row per CDR3 protein. The sample shows almost 700,000 distinct CDR3 sequences, over 12% of them seen only once. What was sequenced was memory CD4+ T cells from blood. All receptors derive from a female donor in good health, serving as a healthy control.

This clonotype was seen at least ten times. The chain has TRBV15 and TRBJ1-2; TRBD1 matches at 10 bases. Trimming took 5 bases from V and 2 from J; bases not matched to a gene: 5. In germline, CDR1 is LNHNV, CDR2 YYDKDF (reference sequence). CDR3 length: 15 residues. In DNA form, the CDR3 reads TGTGCCACCAGCGGGGGGACAGGGGCCAACTATGGCTACACCTTC. This codes for CATSGGTGANYGYTF. The variable domain in full, completed from reference TRBV15 and TRBJ1-2, reads DAMVIQNPRYQVTQFGKPVTLSCSQTLNHNVMYWYQQKSSQAPKLLFHYYDKDFNNEADTPDNFQSRRPNTSFCFLDIRSPGLGDTAMYLCATSGGTGANYGYTFGSGTRLTVV.

This clonotype has just a few counts. This sequence joins TRBV28 and TRBJ2-7, with 9 bases aligning to TRBD1. Germline values: CDR1 MDHEN, CDR2 SYDVKM. After removal of 7 bases from V and 2 bases from J, the junction contained 9 bases not matched to a gene. The CDR3 runs 15 residues. CDR3 nucleotides: TGTGCCAGCACCACGACAGGGGGTCTGGCCTACGAGCAGTACTTC. This sequence encodes CASTTTGGLAYEQYF.

This clonotype has only a few counts. The chain carries TRBV9 and TRBJ2-1, with 12 bases fitting TRBD2. This CDR3 has 18 residues. In germline, CDR1 is SGDLS, CDR2 YYNGEE. V lost 4 bases, J lost 7 bases, and 15 bases stayed unmatched. The CDR3 loop reads CASSPRSRLAGVGNEQFF. Written as DNA, the CDR3 is TGTGCCAGCAGCCCCCGGTCCCGACTAGCGGGAGTTGGTAATGAGCAGTTCTTC.

This chain uses TRBV6-5 with TRBJ2-2; a possible D gene is TRBD2 (7 bases). CDR3 size: 19 residues. Germline V gene lookup returns CDR1 MNHEY and CDR2 SVGAGI. V was cut by 0 bases and J by 0 bases, with 17 bases left in between. The CDR3: CASSYSSDAGASNTGELFF. The CDR3 DNA follows: TGTGCCAGCAGTTACTCGAGCGATGCGGGGGCCTCGAACACCGGGGAGCTGTTTTTT.

This clonotype was seen repeatedly, ten times or more. The gene calls are TRBV5-5 and TRBJ1-6; 7 bases match TRBD1. Unmatched junction bases numbered 9, after V lost 5 bases and J lost 7 bases. The CDR3 extends over 15 amino acids. CDR1 and CDR2 from the germline V gene are SGHKS and YYEKEE (reference sequence). The CDR3, as DNA: TGTGCCAGCAGTGCTGAGACAGGGTGGAATTCACCCCTCCACTTT. This codes for CASSAETGWNSPLHF.

This clonotype was observed at least ten times. CDR3 residues: CASSQDPTGSAKNIQYF. The CDR3 nucleotides read TGCGCCAGCAGCCAAGACCCGACAGGGTCAGCCAAAAACATTCAGTACTTC. V and J are TRBV4-1 and TRBJ2-4; 7 bases are a match to TRBD1. J gave up 0 bases and V 0 bases, and 5 bases lay outside the gene matches. CDR3 length equals 17 residues. The germline gives CDR1 MGHRA, CDR2 YSYEKL.

The rearrangement links TRBV12-3 or TRBV12-4 to TRBJ2-2; 9 nucleotides match TRBD1. V trimming: 3 bases; J trimming: 4 bases; junction bases outside the gene matches: 18. The CDR3 runs to 20 residues. The CDR3 spells CASSLGLTGGKLGSTGELFF. The CDR3 DNA is TGTGCCAGCAGTTTGGGACTGACAGGGGGGAAATTGGGATCCACCGGGGAGCTGTTTTTT.

V usage is TRBV20-1 and J usage is TRBJ1-4; no clear D gene. Germline loops: CDR1 DFQATT, CDR2 SNEGSKA (reference sequence). The V and J ends lost 3 bases and 4 bases respectively, with 15 bases between them. The CDR3 contains 15 residues. The CDR3 DNA follows: TGCAGTGCTAGCAACCCCTGGGGAGGTAATGAAAAACTGTTTTTT. Protein: CSASNPWGGNEKLFF.

The CDR3 coding sequence is TGCGCCAGCAGTGAACACAGGGGGCGCAGTGGGCAGCCCCAGCATTTT. Translated, it gives CASSEHRGRSGQPQHF. This chain joins TRBV10-2 and TRBJ1-5; 9 bases are a match to TRBD1. This CDR3 contains 16 residues. Looked up from germline, CDR1 is WSHSY and CDR2 is SAAADI. V lost 3 bases and J lost 7; bases outside the gene matches: 10.

This clonotype was detected ten times or more. The chain is built from TRBV29-1 and TRBJ2-5; D is perhaps TRBD1 or TRBD2 (5 bases each). CDR3 size: 17 residues. Per the germline V gene, CDR1 is SQVTM and CDR2 is ANQGSEA. The V end was cut by 5 bases, the J end by 4 bases, with 26 bases between. The CDR3 DNA sequence: TGCAGCGTTCGGTCCGGGACCCTGACAAGTTGGGGAGAGACCCAGTACTTC. As protein: CSVRSGTLTSWGETQYF.

The chain links TRBV5-8 to TRBJ2-1; a possible D gene is TRBD2 (5 bases). Germline CDR1 reads SGHTS; CDR2 reads YDEGEE. Trimming pared 2 bases from V and 8 bases from J, leaving 17 bases between. The CDR3 length is 15 residues. The CDR3 is CASSLSLAEVDEQFF. The CDR3 coding sequence is TGTGCCAGCAGCTTAAGTCTAGCTGAGGTCGATGAGCAGTTCTTC. The whole variable domain, remainder taken from reference TRBV5-8 and TRBJ2-1, is EAGVTQSPTHLIKTRGQQATLRCSPISGHTSVYWYQQALGLGLQFLLWYDEGEERNRGNFPPRFSGRQFPNYSSELNVNALELEDSALYLCASSLSLAEVDEQFFGPGTRLTVL.

The chain is built from TRBV14 and TRBJ2-3; D possibly corresponds to TRBD2 (6 bases). Germline CDR1 is SGHDN and CDR2 is FVKESK. V shed 3 bases and J shed 5 bases, with 12 bases lying between them. CDR3 length equals 14 residues. In DNA, the CDR3 is TGTGCCAGCAGCCACCCGACTAGGAGAGATACGCAGTATTTT. Translated, it gives CASSHPTRRDTQYF.

There are many counts of this clonotype. V usage is TRBV10-3 and J usage is TRBJ2-3; no clear D gene. This CDR3 is 12 amino acids long. V lost 2 bases and J lost 3, with 3 bases in between. Per germline, CDR1 ENHRY and CDR2 SYGVKD. CDR3 sequence reads: CAISEVTDTQYF. CDR3 nucleotides: TGTGCCATCAGTGAGGTGACAGATACGCAGTATTTT.

The table lists this clonotype with many counts. V usage is TRBV5-1 and J usage is TRBJ1-2; D unresolved. The ends were cut back, 1 base at V and 2 bases at J, with 6 bases in the middle. The germline V gene encodes CDR1 SGHRS and CDR2 YFSETQ. The CDR3 spans 13 residues. The CDR3 bases are TGCGCCAGCAGCTTGATGGAGAACTATGGCTACACCTTC. Translating it yields CASSLMENYGYTF.

This clonotype was detected many times. The chain joins TRBV20-1 to TRBJ2-1, with TRBD2 matching over 7 bases. This CDR3 has 12 residues. Germline V gene sequence: CDR1 DFQATT, CDR2 SNEGSKA (reference sequence). V lost 5 bases, J lost 9 bases, and 7 bases stayed unmatched. The CDR3 sequence: CSALRWEGEQFF. CDR3 nucleotide sequence: TGCAGTGCTCTAAGATGGGAGGGTGAGCAGTTCTTC.

This clonotype was found a few times. The chain employs TRBV5-4 and TRBJ2-3; D not resolved. Trimming left V 1 base short and J 2 bases short, with 14 bases between. Germline CDR1 is SGHNT and CDR2 is YYREEE (reference sequence). The CDR3 sequence is 16 residues long. This CDR3 reads CASSLSPLETTDTQYF. The CDR3 DNA reads TGTGCCAGCAGCTTGTCTCCTCTAGAGACCACAGATACGCAGTATTTT.

This chain uses TRBV5-1 with TRBJ2-3; tentative D call: TRBD1 (7 bases). The CDR3 consists of 15 residues. Trimming cost V 7 bases and J 11 bases, with 26 bases left between them. Germline values: CDR1 SGHRS, CDR2 YFSETQ. CDR3 in DNA: TGCGCCAGCGACCCTGAGGGGGCGGGATACAATGAGCAGTATTTT. Protein: CASDPEGAGYNEQYF. Full variable domain (missing parts from reference TRBV5-1 and TRBJ2-3): KAGVTQTPRYLIKTRGQQVTLSCSPISGHRSVSWYQQTPGQGLQFLFEYFSETQRNKGNFPGRFSGRQFSNSRSEMNVSTLELGDSALYLCASDPEGAGYNEQYFGPGTRLTVL.

This clonotype was seen a handful of times. V gene TRBV12-3 or TRBV12-4 combines with J gene TRBJ1-1, with D tentatively TRBD1 (6 bases). The CDR3 is 15 amino acids. Trimming cost V 3 bases and J 0 bases, with 11 bases left between them. In DNA form, the CDR3 reads TGTGCCAGCAGTTTGGGGGCTAGGATGAACACTGAAGCTTTCTTT. Its protein is CASSLGARMNTEAFF.

This clonotype was detected ten times or more. The rearrangement uses TRBV10-3 and TRBJ1-2, with TRBD1 matching over 9 bases. Trimming removed 0 bases from V and 4 bases from J; junction bases left unmatched: 18. Looked up from germline, CDR1 is ENHRY and CDR2 is SYGVKD. This CDR3 has 20 amino acids. In nucleotides, the CDR3 is TGTGCCATCAGTGAGTCGGGAGGATGGGACAGGGTGAATGTGTCCTATGGCTACACCTTC. Protein product: CAISESGGWDRVNVSYGYTF.

This clonotype was seen many times. The rearrangement links TRBV29-1 to TRBJ2-3; D uncertain. Trimming took 8 bases from V and 4 from J, leaving 13 bases between them. The CDR3 is 12 amino acids. In germline, CDR1 is SQVTM, CDR2 ANQGSEA. In DNA form, the CDR3 reads TGCAGCCTGTTGGAAATGGCAGATACGCAGTATTTT. It is translated as CSLLEMADTQYF.